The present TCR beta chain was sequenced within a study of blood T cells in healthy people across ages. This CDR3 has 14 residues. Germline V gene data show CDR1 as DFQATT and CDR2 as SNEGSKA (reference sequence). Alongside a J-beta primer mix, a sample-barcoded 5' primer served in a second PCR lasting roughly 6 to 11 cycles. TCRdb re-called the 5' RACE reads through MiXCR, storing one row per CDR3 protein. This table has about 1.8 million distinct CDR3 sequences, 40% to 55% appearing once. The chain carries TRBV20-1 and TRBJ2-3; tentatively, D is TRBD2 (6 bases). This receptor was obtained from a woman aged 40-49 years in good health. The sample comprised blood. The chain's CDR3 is CSGCRDFSTDTQYF. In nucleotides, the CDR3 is TGCAGCGGCTGCCGGGACTTTAGCACAGATACGCAGTATTTT.